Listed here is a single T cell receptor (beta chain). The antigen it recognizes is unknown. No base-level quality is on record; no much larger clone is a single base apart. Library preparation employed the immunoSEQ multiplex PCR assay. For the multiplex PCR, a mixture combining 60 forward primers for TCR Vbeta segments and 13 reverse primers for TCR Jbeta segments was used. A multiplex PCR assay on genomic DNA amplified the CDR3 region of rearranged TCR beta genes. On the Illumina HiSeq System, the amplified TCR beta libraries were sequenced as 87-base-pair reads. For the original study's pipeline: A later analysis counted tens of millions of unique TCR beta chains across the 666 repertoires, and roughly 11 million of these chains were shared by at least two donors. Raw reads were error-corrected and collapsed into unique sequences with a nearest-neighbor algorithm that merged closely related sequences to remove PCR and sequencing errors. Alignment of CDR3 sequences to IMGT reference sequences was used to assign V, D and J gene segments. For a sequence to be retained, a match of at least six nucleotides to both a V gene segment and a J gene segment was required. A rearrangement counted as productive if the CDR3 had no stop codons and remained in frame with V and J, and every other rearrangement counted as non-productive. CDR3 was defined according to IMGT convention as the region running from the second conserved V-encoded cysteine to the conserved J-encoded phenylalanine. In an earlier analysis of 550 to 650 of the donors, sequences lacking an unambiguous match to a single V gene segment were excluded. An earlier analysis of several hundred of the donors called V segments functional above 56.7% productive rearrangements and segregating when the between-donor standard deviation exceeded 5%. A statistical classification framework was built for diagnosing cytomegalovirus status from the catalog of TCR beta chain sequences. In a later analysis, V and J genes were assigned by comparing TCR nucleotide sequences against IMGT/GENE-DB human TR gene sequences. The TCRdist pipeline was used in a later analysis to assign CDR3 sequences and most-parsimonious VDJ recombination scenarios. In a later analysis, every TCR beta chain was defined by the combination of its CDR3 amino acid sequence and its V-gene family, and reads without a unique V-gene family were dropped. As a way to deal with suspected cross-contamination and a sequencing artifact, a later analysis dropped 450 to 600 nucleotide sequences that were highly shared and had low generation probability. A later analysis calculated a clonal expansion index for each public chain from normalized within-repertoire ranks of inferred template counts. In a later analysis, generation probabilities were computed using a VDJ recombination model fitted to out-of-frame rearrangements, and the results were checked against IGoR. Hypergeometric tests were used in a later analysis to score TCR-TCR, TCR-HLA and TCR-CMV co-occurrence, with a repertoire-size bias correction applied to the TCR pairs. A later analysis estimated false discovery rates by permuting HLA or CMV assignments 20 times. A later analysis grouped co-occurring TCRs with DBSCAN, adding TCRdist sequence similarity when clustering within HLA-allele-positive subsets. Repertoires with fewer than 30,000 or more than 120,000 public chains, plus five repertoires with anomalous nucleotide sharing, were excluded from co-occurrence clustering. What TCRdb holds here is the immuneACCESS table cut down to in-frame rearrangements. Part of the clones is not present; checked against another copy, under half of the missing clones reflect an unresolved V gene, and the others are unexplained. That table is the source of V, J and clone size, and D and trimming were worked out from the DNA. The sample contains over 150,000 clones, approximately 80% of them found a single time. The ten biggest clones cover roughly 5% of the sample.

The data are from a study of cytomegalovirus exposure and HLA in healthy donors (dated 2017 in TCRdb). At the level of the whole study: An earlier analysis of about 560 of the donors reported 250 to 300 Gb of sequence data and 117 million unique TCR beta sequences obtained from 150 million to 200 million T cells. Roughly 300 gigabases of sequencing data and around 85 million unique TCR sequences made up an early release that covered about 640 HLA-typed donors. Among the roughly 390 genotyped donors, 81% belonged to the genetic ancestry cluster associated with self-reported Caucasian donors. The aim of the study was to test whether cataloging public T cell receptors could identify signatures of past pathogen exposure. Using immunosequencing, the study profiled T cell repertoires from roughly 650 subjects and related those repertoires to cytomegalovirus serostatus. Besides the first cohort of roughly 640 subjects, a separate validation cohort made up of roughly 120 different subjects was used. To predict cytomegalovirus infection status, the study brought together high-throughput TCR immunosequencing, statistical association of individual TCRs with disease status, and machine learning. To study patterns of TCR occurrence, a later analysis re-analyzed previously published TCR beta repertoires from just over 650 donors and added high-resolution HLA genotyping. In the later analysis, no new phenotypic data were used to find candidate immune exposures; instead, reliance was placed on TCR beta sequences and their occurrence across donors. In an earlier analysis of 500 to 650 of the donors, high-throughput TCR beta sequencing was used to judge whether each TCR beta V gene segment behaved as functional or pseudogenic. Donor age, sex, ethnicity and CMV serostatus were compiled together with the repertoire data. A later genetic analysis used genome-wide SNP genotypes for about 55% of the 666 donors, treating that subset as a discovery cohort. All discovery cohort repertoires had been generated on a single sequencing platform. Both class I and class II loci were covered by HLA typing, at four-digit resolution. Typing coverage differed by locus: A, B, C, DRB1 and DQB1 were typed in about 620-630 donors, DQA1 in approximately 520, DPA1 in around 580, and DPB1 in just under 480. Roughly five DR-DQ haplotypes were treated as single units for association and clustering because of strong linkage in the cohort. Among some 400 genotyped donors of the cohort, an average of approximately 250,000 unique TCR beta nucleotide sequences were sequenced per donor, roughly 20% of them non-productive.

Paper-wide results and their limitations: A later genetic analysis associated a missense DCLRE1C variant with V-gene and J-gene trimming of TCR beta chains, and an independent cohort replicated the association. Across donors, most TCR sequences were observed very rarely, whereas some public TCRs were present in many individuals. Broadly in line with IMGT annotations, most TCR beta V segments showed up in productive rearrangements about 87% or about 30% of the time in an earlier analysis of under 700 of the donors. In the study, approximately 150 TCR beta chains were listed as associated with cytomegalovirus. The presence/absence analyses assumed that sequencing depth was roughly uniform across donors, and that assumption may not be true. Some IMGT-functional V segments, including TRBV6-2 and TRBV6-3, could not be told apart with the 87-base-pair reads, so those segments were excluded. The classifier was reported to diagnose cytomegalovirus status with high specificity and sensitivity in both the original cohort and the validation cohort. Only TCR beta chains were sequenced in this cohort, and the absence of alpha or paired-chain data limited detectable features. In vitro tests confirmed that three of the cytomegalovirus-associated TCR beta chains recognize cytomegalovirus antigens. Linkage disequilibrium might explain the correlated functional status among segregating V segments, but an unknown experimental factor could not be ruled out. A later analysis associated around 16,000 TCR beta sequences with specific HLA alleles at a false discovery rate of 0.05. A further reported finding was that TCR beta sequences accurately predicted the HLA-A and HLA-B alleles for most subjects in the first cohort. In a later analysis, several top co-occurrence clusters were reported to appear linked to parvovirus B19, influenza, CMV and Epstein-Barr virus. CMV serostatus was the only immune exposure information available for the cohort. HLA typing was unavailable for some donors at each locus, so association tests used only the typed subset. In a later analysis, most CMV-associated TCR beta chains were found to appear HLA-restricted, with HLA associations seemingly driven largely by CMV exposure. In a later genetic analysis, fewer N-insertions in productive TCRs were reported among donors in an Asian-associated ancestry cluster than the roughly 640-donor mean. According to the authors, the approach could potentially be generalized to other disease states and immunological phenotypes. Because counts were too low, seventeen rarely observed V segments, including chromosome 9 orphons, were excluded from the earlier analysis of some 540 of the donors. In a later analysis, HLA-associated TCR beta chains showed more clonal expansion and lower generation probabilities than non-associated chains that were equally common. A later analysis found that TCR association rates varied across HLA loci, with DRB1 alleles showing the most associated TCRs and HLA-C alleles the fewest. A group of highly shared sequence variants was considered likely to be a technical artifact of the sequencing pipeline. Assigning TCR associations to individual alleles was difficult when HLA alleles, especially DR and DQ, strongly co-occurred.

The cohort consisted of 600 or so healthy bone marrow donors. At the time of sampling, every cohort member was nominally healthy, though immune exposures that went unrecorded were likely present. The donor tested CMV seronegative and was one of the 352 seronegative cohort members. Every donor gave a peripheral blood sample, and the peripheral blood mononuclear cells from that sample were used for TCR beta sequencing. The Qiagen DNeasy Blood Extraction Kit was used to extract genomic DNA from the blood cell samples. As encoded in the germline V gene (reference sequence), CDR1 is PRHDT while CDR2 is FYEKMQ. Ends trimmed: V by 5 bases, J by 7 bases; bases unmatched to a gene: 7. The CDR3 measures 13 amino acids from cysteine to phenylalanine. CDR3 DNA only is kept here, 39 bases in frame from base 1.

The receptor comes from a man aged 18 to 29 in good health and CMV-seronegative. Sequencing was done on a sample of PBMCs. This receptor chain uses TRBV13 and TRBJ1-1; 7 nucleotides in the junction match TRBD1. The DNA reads TGTGCCAGCAGCACAGGGACAGACAGTGAAGCTTTCTTT. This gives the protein CASSTGTDSEAFF. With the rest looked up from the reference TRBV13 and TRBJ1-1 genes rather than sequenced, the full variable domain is AAGVIQSPRHLIKEKRETATLKCYPIPRHDTVYWYQQGPGQDPQFLISFYEKMQSDKGSIPDRFSAQQFSDYHSELNMSSLELGDSALYFCASSTGTDSEAFFGQGTRLTVV.